The rows below give T cell receptor beta chains drawn from one sample of a study of blood T cell repertoires in COVID-19. The assay was immunoSEQ multiplex PCR, and TCRdb's table has in-frame clones only and misses some. Of 160,000 or so clones in the sample, over 75% were seen once. Sample: peripheral blood. Every receptor here comes from a human donor in a cohort sampled during active COVID-19. CDR3s include the opening cysteine and the closing phenylalanine or tryptophan. The order of the fields is clone size, J gene, CDR3 length, V gene, D gene, CDR3 DNA, CDR3 protein. The D gene is left open where the match is weak. Size is omitted from some rows. Given values are once, few, many or a class for expanded clones.

size: .
J: TRBJ2-7
length: 13
V: TRBV6-5
D: .
DNA: TGTGCCAGCAGTTTGGGGCAGAATTACGAGCAGTACTTC
CDR3: CASSLGQNYEQYF

size: once
J: TRBJ1-4
length: 16
V: TRBV19
D: .
DNA: TGTGCCAGTAGTATAGCCAGGGCCGGGCGTCGAGAAAAACTGTTTTTT
CDR3: CASSIARAGRREKLFF

size: .
J: TRBJ1-6
length: 16
V: TRBV6-9
D: .
DNA: TGTGCCAGCAGTTATGAGGGTTCCGGTGGAGATTCACCCCTCCACTTT
CDR3: CASSYEGSGGDSPLHF

size: .
J: TRBJ1-1
length: 15
V: TRBV27
D: .
DNA: TGTGCCAGCAGTTTATTCAGCGGGACGGTCGCTGAAGCTTTCTTT
CDR3: CASSLFSGTVAEAFF

size: .
J: TRBJ1-2
length: 15
V: TRBV6-2/TRBV6-3
D: .
DNA: TGTGCCAGCAGTTACCAGCCCCTCGGGTGGTGGGGCTACACCTTC
CDR3: CASSYQPLGWWGYTF

size: medium-sized
J: TRBJ2-2
length: 21
V: TRBV19
D: TRBD2
DNA: TGTGCCAGTAGTAAAACACTCGGACTAGCGGGGGACCTCGTGGGCACCGGGGAGCTGTTTTTT
CDR3: CASSKTLGLAGDLVGTGELFF

size: .
J: TRBJ1-3
length: 15
V: TRBV2
D: .
DNA: TGTGCCAGCCAAACGCAGGGAAACTCTGGAAACACCATATATTTT
CDR3: CASQTQGNSGNTIYF

size: few
J: TRBJ1-2
length: 11
V: TRBV27
D: .
DNA: TGTGCCAGCAGTTTAGATGAGGGCTACACCTTC
CDR3: CASSLDEGYTF

size: .
J: TRBJ2-3
length: 15
V: TRBV10-3
D: .
DNA: TGTGCCATCCAGAACAGGGCCGGCGGCACAGATACGCAGTATTTT
CDR3: CAIQNRAGGTDTQYF

size: .
J: TRBJ1-3
length: 13
V: TRBV6-4
D: .
DNA: TGTGCCAGCAGTCCAGGGCCTGGAAACACCATATATTTT
CDR3: CASSPGPGNTIYF

size: .
J: TRBJ2-7
length: 13
V: TRBV6-5
D: TRBD2
DNA: TGTGCCAGCAGGACTAGCGGGGCCTACGAGCAGTACTTC
CDR3: CASRTSGAYEQYF

size: .
J: TRBJ2-3
length: 14
V: TRBV6-6
D: .
DNA: TGTGCCAGCAGTTACTTTGGCCGGGCAGATACGCAGTATTTT
CDR3: CASSYFGRADTQYF

size: .
J: TRBJ2-1
length: 15
V: TRBV4-1
D: TRBD2
DNA: TGCGCCAGCAGCCCGATTAGCGGGTCCTACAATGAGCAGTTCTTC
CDR3: CASSPISGSYNEQFF

size: .
J: TRBJ1-3
length: 15
V: TRBV10-2
D: .
DNA: TGCGCCAGCAGTGACTTGGGGGGCTCTGGAAACACCATATATTTT
CDR3: CASSDLGGSGNTIYF

size: .
J: TRBJ1-1
length: 13
V: TRBV5-5
D: TRBD1
DNA: TGTGCCAGCAGCTGGACAGGGAGCACTGAAGCTTTCTTT
CDR3: CASSWTGSTEAFF

size: .
J: TRBJ2-7
length: 12
V: TRBV5-1
D: .
DNA: TGCGCCAGCAGCCCCGACAGCTACGAGCAGTACTTC
CDR3: CASSPDSYEQYF

size: .
J: TRBJ1-1
length: 13
V: TRBV3-1/TRBV3-2
D: .
DNA: TGTGCCAGCAGCCAAGATCTTACAGGGGAAGCTTTCTTT
CDR3: CASSQDLTGEAFF

size: .
J: TRBJ1-2
length: 15
V: TRBV7-2
D: .
DNA: TGTGCCAGCAGCTTCGTCGGGGGGGTGAGCTATGGCTACACCTTC
CDR3: CASSFVGGVSYGYTF

size: .
J: TRBJ2-7
length: 12
V: TRBV28
D: .
DNA: TGTGCCAGCGAGAACAGGGTGAGTGAGCAGTACTTC
CDR3: CASENRVSEQYF

size: .
J: TRBJ2-2
length: 19
V: TRBV19
D: TRBD2
DNA: TGTGCCAGTAGTATAACTACTCTAGCGGGAGGGCCGAGCACCGGGGAGCTGTTTTTT
CDR3: CASSITTLAGGPSTGELFF

size: .
J: TRBJ1-4
length: 14
V: TRBV6-5
D: .
DNA: TGTGCCAGCAGTTACAGCCATTCTAATGAAAAACTGTTTTTT
CDR3: CASSYSHSNEKLFF

size: .
J: TRBJ2-7
length: 14
V: TRBV20-1
D: TRBD1
DNA: TGCAGTGCTAGTGACAGGGATGTCTCCTACGAGCAGTACTTC
CDR3: CSASDRDVSYEQYF

size: .
J: TRBJ2-3
length: 18
V: TRBV19
D: TRBD2
DNA: TGTGCCAGTAGTATAGAGGGAAGGGCGCGGGAGATTGCAGATACGCAGTATTTT
CDR3: CASSIEGRAREIADTQYF

size: .
J: TRBJ2-3
length: 18
V: TRBV9
D: TRBD2
DNA: TGTGCCAGCAGCGTAGAGGGGCTAGCGGCTCTCCCCACAGATACGCAGTATTTT
CDR3: CASSVEGLAALPTDTQYF

size: .
J: TRBJ1-2
length: 14
V: TRBV27
D: .
DNA: TGTGCCAGCAGTTTATACGGCAGGGGACATGGCTACACCTTC
CDR3: CASSLYGRGHGYTF

size: .
J: TRBJ2-5
length: 14
V: TRBV27
D: TRBD1
DNA: TGTGCCAGCAGAAGGACAGGGGAGGTGAAGACCCAGTACTTC
CDR3: CASRRTGEVKTQYF

size: .
J: TRBJ1-1
length: 13
V: TRBV5-1
D: .
DNA: TGCGCCAGCAGCTCGACAGGGAACACTGAAGCTTTCTTT
CDR3: CASSSTGNTEAFF

size: .
J: TRBJ2-2
length: 16
V: TRBV5-8
D: .
DNA: TGTGCCAGCAGCTCTGACTTTCCTCGGAGTTCTGGGGAGCTGTTTTTT
CDR3: CASSSDFPRSSGELFF

size: .
J: TRBJ2-6
length: 15
V: TRBV7-2
D: .
DNA: TGTGCCAGCAGCCTTGATTGGCCTGGGGCCAACGTCCTGACTTTC
CDR3: CASSLDWPGANVLTF

size: .
J: TRBJ2-5
length: 16
V: TRBV7-8
D: TRBD2
DNA: TGTGCCAGCAGCGTAGGACTAGCGGGGCATGGAGAGACCCAGTACTTC
CDR3: CASSVGLAGHGETQYF

size: few
J: TRBJ1-2
length: 15
V: TRBV27
D: TRBD1
DNA: TGTGCCAGCAGTTCCTACAGGGGGCCCATCTATGGCTACACCTTC
CDR3: CASSSYRGPIYGYTF

size: .
J: TRBJ1-1
length: 14
V: TRBV6-5
D: .
DNA: TGTGCCAGCAGTTACTCCCAGAAGAACACTGAAGCTTTCTTT
CDR3: CASSYSQKNTEAFF

size: once
J: TRBJ1-2
length: 13
V: TRBV3-1/TRBV3-2
D: .
DNA: TGTGCCAGCAGGATGAGAGCTAACTATGGCTACACCTTC
CDR3: CASRMRANYGYTF